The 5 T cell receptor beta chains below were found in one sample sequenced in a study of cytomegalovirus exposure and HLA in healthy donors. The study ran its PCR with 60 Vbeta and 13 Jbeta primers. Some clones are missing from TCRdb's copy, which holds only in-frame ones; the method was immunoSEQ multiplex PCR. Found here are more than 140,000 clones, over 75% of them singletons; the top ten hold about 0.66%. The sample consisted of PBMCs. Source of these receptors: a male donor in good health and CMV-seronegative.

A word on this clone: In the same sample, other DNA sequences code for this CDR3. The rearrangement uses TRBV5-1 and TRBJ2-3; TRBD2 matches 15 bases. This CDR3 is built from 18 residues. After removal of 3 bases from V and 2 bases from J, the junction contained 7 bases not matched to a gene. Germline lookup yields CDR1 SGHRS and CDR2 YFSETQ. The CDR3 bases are TGCGCCAGCAGCTCCGGGACTAGCGGGGGGCCCCCCACAGATACGCAGTATTTT. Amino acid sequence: CASSSGTSGGPPTDTQYF.

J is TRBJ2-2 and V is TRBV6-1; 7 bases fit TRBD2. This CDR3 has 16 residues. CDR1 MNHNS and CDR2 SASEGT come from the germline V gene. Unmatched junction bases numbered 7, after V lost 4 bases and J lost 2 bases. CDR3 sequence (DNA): TGTGCCAGCAGTGGAAGGGGACTACCCAACACCGGGGAGCTGTTTTTT. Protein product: CASSGRGLPNTGELFF.

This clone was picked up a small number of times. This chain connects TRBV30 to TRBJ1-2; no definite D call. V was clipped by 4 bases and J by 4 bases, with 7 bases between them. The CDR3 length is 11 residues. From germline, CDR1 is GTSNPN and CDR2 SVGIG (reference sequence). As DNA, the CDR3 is TGTGCCTGGACAGAAACCTATGGCTACACCTTC. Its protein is CAWTETYGYTF.

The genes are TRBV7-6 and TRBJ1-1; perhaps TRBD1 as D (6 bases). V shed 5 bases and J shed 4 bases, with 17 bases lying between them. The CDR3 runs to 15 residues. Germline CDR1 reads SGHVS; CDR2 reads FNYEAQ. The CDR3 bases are TGTGCCAGCAGCCCCAGGGTAGGGGGGGGCACTGAAGCTTTCTTT. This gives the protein CASSPRVGGGTEAFF. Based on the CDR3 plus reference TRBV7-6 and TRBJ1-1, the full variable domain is GAGVSQSPRYKVTKRGQDVALRCDPISGHVSLYWYRQALGQGPEFLTYFNYEAQQDKSGLPNDRFSAERPEGSISTLTIQRTEQRDSAMYRCASSPRVGGGTEAFFGQGTRLTVV.

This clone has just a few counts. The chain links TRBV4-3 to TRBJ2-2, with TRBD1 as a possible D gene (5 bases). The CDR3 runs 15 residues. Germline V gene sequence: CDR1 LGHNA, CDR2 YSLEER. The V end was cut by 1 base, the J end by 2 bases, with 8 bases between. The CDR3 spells CASSQVTENTGELFF. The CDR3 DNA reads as TGCGCCAGCAGCCAAGTGACAGAAAACACCGGGGAGCTGTTTTTT.